These 13 T cell receptor beta chains came from one sample sequenced in a study of CD8+CD57+ T cells in acquired aplastic anemia. Those patients picked for sequencing had displayed CD8+CD57+ cell expansion on flow cytometry. Profiles of TCR beta VDJ and CDR3 were generated from a genomic DNA template. Via MiXCR, TCRdb re-called the reads, giving one row per CDR3 protein. The data contain about 180,000 distinct CDR3 sequences, nearly 65% of them singletons. The source material was sorted CD4+, CD8+, or CD8+CD57+ T cells (not recorded which) from PBMCs. These receptors were obtained from a human donor with aplastic anemia.

This clonotype was picked up many times. The rearrangement links TRBV5-6 to TRBJ1-4; D may be TRBD1 (6 bases). This CDR3 has 11 residues. Germline V gene data show CDR1 as SGHDT and CDR2 as YYEEEE. The V end lost 4 bases, the J end lost 8 bases, and 6 bases lay between the germline ends. The CDR3, as DNA: TGTGCCAGCAGCCAGGGGGAAAAACTGTTTTTT. It is translated as CASSQGEKLFF.

The rearrangement uses TRBV29-1 and TRBJ2-1, with 11 positions matching TRBD2. The CDR3 covers 16 residues. V lost 6 bases, J lost 4 bases, and 11 bases stayed unmatched. Germline CDR1 reads SQVTM; CDR2 reads ANQGSEA. The CDR3 protein is CSVDGTSGGEYNEQFF. The CDR3 bases are TGCAGCGTCGATGGGACTAGCGGAGGGGAATACAATGAGCAGTTCTTC.

V gene TRBV19 combines with J gene TRBJ2-5; 8 positions agree with TRBD1. The CDR3 covers 14 residues. Germline-derived CDR1 and CDR2 are LNHDA and SQIVND (reference sequence). V dropped 4 bases and J dropped 7; count of bases not matched to a gene: 8. Written as DNA, the CDR3 is TGTGCCAGTAGTACCCGACAGGGGTTGGCGACCCAGTACTTC. Protein product: CASSTRQGLATQYF.

V usage is TRBV5-1 and J usage is TRBJ2-5, with 10 bases fitting TRBD1. The CDR3 spans 14 residues. Germline CDR1 and CDR2: SGHRS and YFSETQ. The ends lost 4 bases at V and 4 bases at J; junction bases unmatched: 4. CDR3 amino acids: CASSVGTGAETQYF. CDR3 in DNA: TGCGCCAGCAGCGTAGGGACAGGGGCAGAGACCCAGTACTTC.

The chain is built from TRBV20-1 and TRBJ2-7; 7 nucleotides align to TRBD2. The CDR3 loop spans 15 amino acids. CDR1 and CDR2 from the germline V gene are DFQATT and SNEGSKA (reference sequence). V shed 2 bases, J shed 0 bases, and the junction held 7 bases outside the gene matches. CDR3: CSARKGLGDSYEQYF. The CDR3 nucleotides are TGCAGTGCTAGAAAAGGACTAGGGGACTCCTACGAGCAGTACTTC.

The rearrangement uses TRBV12-5 and TRBJ2-7, with D possibly matching TRBD1 (5 bases). The CDR3 sequence is 12 residues long. V lost 7 bases, J lost 5 bases, and 12 bases lay in between. Germline V gene data show CDR1 as LGHNT and CDR2 as FRNRAP. CDR3 nucleotide sequence: TGTGCTAGTGCCAGCCAGGGTGACGAGCAGTACTTC. This sequence encodes CASASQGDEQYF.

The V gene is TRBV15, the J gene TRBJ2-7; the match to TRBD2 covers 9 bases. V shed 5 bases and J 2 bases; nucleotides not matched to a gene: 7. CDR3 length equals 15 residues. The germline V gene has CDR1 LNHNV and CDR2 YYDKDF (reference sequence). CDR3 residues: CATSPRREGTYEQYF. CDR3 nucleotide sequence: TGTGCCACCAGCCCCAGGCGGGAGGGTACCTACGAGCAGTACTTC.

V and J are TRBV7-6 and TRBJ2-1, with D perhaps being TRBD1 or TRBD2 (5 bases each). Per germline, CDR1 SGHVS and CDR2 FNYEAQ. V was shortened by 7 bases and J by 2 bases, with 21 bases between the two germline ends. The CDR3 consists of 17 residues. The CDR3 nucleotides read TGTGCCAGCAACCGCTTCTCCGGGACGTCGCCCTACAATGAGCAGTTCTTC. Translating it yields CASNRFSGTSPYNEQFF.

V usage is TRBV7-6 and J usage is TRBJ2-1, with a weak D call TRBD2 (6 bases). The J call is doubtful: the DNA matches TRBJ2-7 better. CDR1 SGHVS and CDR2 FNYEAQ come from the germline V gene. This CDR3 has 13 amino acids. Here the CDR3 reads CASSPGTHYEQYF. The CDR3 DNA follows: TGTGCCAGCAGCCCCGGGACTCATTACGAGCAGTACTTC.

CDR3 sequence: CASTVLDRETQYF. CDR3 nucleotide sequence: TGTGCCAGCACCGTCCTTGACAGAGAGACCCAGTACTTC. The chain couples TRBV12-3 or TRBV12-4 to TRBJ2-5, with D tentatively TRBD1 (5 bases). The ends were cut back, 7 bases at V and 4 bases at J, with 13 bases in the middle. The CDR3 is 13 residues long.

The gene calls are TRBV5-1 and TRBJ2-7, with 10 bases lining up with TRBD2. Germline CDR1 is SGHRS and CDR2 is YFSETQ. The CDR3 extends over 17 amino acids. V trimming: 4 bases; J trimming: 0 bases; junction bases outside the gene matches: 10. The CDR3 loop reads CASSKAGGEGFSYEQYF. For the CDR3, the DNA is TGCGCCAGCAGCAAAGCGGGGGGGGAGGGTTTCTCCTACGAGCAGTACTTC.

CDR3 DNA: TGCAGCGCTCTGACCCAAAGGAGGGAGACCCAGTACTTC. Residues: CSALTQRRETQYF. The genes are TRBV29-1 and TRBJ2-5; D perhaps matches TRBD2 (5 bases). Per germline, CDR1 SQVTM and CDR2 ANQGSEA. The V end lost 7 bases, the J end lost 5 bases, and 17 bases lay between the germline ends. CDR3 length: 13 amino acids.

This clonotype came up a few times. This chain links TRBV7-9 with TRBJ1-2; a possible D gene is TRBD1 (6 bases). Looked up from germline, CDR1 is SEHNR and CDR2 is FQNEAQ (reference sequence). Trimming stripped 5 bases from V and 4 bases from J, with 20 bases between. The CDR3 has 16 amino acids. The CDR3 region has the DNA TGTGCCAGCAGCCCATCGGCAGGGGCTATAGGCTATGGCTACACCTTC. As protein: CASSPSAGAIGYGYTF. The whole variable domain, filled in from reference TRBV7-9 and TRBJ1-2, reads DTGVSQNPRHKITKRGQNVTFRCDPISEHNRLYWYRQTLGQGPEFLTYFQNEAQLEKSRLLSDRFSAERPKGSFSTLEIQRTEQGDSAMYLCASSPSAGAIGYGYTFGSGTRLTVV.